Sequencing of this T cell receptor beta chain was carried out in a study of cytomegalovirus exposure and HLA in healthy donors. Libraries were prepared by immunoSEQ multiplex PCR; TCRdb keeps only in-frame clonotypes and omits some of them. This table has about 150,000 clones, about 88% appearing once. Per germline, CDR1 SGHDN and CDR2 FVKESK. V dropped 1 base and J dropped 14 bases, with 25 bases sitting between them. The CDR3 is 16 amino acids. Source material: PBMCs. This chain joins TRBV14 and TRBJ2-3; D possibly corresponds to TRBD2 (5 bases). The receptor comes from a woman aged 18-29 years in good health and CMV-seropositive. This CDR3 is CASSQAIGGRTALRYF. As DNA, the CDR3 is TGTGCCAGCAGCCAAGCAATAGGAGGCAGGACCGCTTTAAGGTATTTT.